This is a list of T cell receptor beta chains from one sample in a study of blood T cells in healthy people across ages. TCRdb processed the 5' RACE reads anew with MiXCR; each CDR3 protein has one entry. The table lists some 730,000 distinct CDR3 sequences, 22% of them singletons. Sequencing input: blood. The source of these receptors is a man between 65 and 85 years old in good health. Each CDR3 is given with its conserved first and last residue. Fields, in order: CDR3 protein, V gene, J gene.

CDR3aa: CASSFSRRLAGADADTQYF
v_gene: TRBV7-7
j_gene: TRBJ2-3

CDR3aa: CASSQGLIGGHYGYTF
v_gene: TRBV4-3
j_gene: TRBJ1-2

CDR3aa: CASRLGRDGNQPQHF
v_gene: TRBV5-5
j_gene: TRBJ1-5

CDR3aa: CSASPGHMNTEAFF
v_gene: TRBV20-1
j_gene: TRBJ1-1

CDR3aa: CSARAQGYQPQHF
v_gene: TRBV20-1
j_gene: TRBJ1-5

CDR3aa: CASSLRVRGTFF
v_gene: TRBV28
j_gene: TRBJ2-1

CDR3aa: CASSSRGGIQPQHF
v_gene: TRBV12-3/TRBV12-4
j_gene: TRBJ1-5

CDR3aa: CASKGGSNQPQHF
v_gene: TRBV27
j_gene: TRBJ1-5

CDR3aa: CASSLQTGSDEQFF
v_gene: TRBV5-1
j_gene: TRBJ2-1

CDR3aa: CASSLVSPGQGPDTQYF
v_gene: TRBV11-2
j_gene: TRBJ2-3

CDR3aa: CASSYSTSRTGGHGYTF
v_gene: TRBV6-5
j_gene: TRBJ1-2

CDR3aa: CASSQGPTGSYNEQFF
v_gene: TRBV3-1
j_gene: TRBJ2-1

CDR3aa: CSARKTRSEQFF
v_gene: TRBV20-1
j_gene: NA

CDR3aa: CASSEGVRTYNEQFF
v_gene: TRBV6-1
j_gene: TRBJ2-1

CDR3aa: CASSKGTSQRTDTQYF
v_gene: TRBV21-1
j_gene: TRBJ2-3

CDR3aa: CASSYSGDSYEQYF
v_gene: TRBV6-5
j_gene: TRBJ2-7

CDR3aa: CASSRITTGIETQYF
v_gene: TRBV19
j_gene: TRBJ2-5

CDR3aa: CASSLDGGGLQETQYF
v_gene: TRBV5-1
j_gene: TRBJ2-5

CDR3aa: CASSRRNLNYGHTF
v_gene: TRBV28
j_gene: TRBJ1-2

CDR3aa: CASRPRTEGRGYTF
v_gene: TRBV7-2
j_gene: TRBJ1-2

CDR3aa: CAWRRTGDTQYF
v_gene: TRBV30
j_gene: TRBJ2-3

CDR3aa: CAWPGGTGEQFF
v_gene: TRBV30
j_gene: TRBJ2-1

CDR3aa: CASQPVWTSGYNEQFF
v_gene: TRBV12-3/TRBV12-4
j_gene: TRBJ2-1

CDR3aa: CASSQDGFGTEAFF
v_gene: TRBV4-3
j_gene: TRBJ1-1

CDR3aa: CASRVAGGSYEQYF
v_gene: TRBV6-1
j_gene: TRBJ2-7

CDR3aa: CASSLFAGGNYGYTF
v_gene: TRBV12-3/TRBV12-4
j_gene: TRBJ1-2